Listed below are T cell receptor beta chains from one sample, sequenced in a study of blood T cell repertoires in COVID-19. Libraries were prepared by immunoSEQ multiplex PCR; TCRdb keeps only in-frame clonotypes and omits some of them. The sample records approximately 190,000 clones, approximately 79% being singletons. The specimen was peripheral blood. The receptors derive from a man aged 55-75 years with active or convalescent COVID-19. Both conserved end residues are part of each CDR3. Fields, in order: clone size, V gene, D gene, J gene, CDR3 DNA, CDR3 protein. The D gene is left open where the match is weak. For some rows the clone size is stated as once, few or many, or as a class when expanded; others skip it.

>.|TRBV30|.|TRBJ1-3
TGTGCCTGGAACGTAGTGGCTGGAAACACCATATATTTT
CAWNVVAGNTIYF
>once|TRBV7-9|TRBD1|TRBJ2-1
TGTGCCAGCAGCCCGCCCGGACAGGTGTGGAATGAGCAGTTCTTC
CASSPPGQVWNEQFF
>.|TRBV3-1/TRBV3-2|TRBD1|TRBJ2-7
TGTGCCAGCAGTGAAGGGACAGGGCTCTACGAGCAGTACTTC
CASSEGTGLYEQYF
>.|TRBV27|.|TRBJ2-6
TGTGCCAGCAGTTCCGTACGGGGTCCCTCTGGGGCCAACGTCCTGACTTTC
CASSSVRGPSGANVLTF
>.|TRBV3-1/TRBV3-2|.|TRBJ2-7
TGTGCCAGCGGGGGGGCTAGCGGACGCTACGAGCAGTACTTC
CASGGASGRYEQYF
>.|TRBV7-8|TRBD1|TRBJ2-3
TGTGCCAGCAGCAAGGGACAGTTCCGCACAGATACGCAGTATTTT
CASSKGQFRTDTQYF
>.|TRBV4-1|TRBD1|TRBJ2-2
TGCGCCAGCAGCGGCACCGGGACAGGGGGCCAAAACACCGGGGAGCTGTTTTTT
CASSGTGTGGQNTGELFF
>few|TRBV10-3|.|TRBJ2-3
TGTGCCATCAGAAACCTCCGGGGGGCAAATGCAGATACGCAGTATTTT
CAIRNLRGANADTQYF
>.|TRBV28|.|TRBJ1-2
TGTGCCAGCAGTACCGGGACTGAATTCTATGGCTACACCTTC
CASSTGTEFYGYTF
>once|TRBV7-9|.|TRBJ1-1
TGTGCCAGCAGCCGGAGTCGTACTGAAGCTTTCTTT
CASSRSRTEAFF
>.|TRBV11-2|.|TRBJ1-3
TGTGCCAGCAGCCTGGGAGGGGGGAGCTCTGGAAACACCATATATTTT
CASSLGGGSSGNTIYF
>.|TRBV7-2|TRBD2|TRBJ2-3
TGTGCCAGCAGCCCGATCCTGGCGGGAGGACTAAATACGCAGTATTTT
CASSPILAGGLNTQYF
>.|TRBV7-9|TRBD1|TRBJ1-4
TGTGCCAGCAGCTTTGGGACAGGGGCTGAAAAACTGTTTTTT
CASSFGTGAEKLFF
>.|TRBV24-1|TRBD1|TRBJ2-2
TGTGCCACCAGTGATACTCGGACAGGGGGCGTCACCGGGGAGCTGTTTTTT
CATSDTRTGGVTGELFF
>.|TRBV5-4|.|TRBJ2-3
TGTGCCAGCATGGCGGGAAGCACAGATACGCAGTATTTT
CASMAGSTDTQYF
>.|TRBV4-3|TRBD2|TRBJ2-7
TGCGCCAGCAGCCAAGATCCCCTAGCGGGACTTCCCTACGAGCAGTACTTC
CASSQDPLAGLPYEQYF
>.|TRBV5-4|TRBD2|TRBJ2-2
TGTGCCAGCAGCCCCCGGACTAGCGGGAAATTCACCGGGGAGCTGTTTTTT
CASSPRTSGKFTGELFF
>.|TRBV10-1|TRBD1|TRBJ2-7
TGCGCCGACAGGGATGAGCAGTACTTC
CADRDEQYF
>few|TRBV7-8|TRBD1|TRBJ1-5
TGTGCCAGCAGCTTAGGGGACAGGGGGCCAACAAATCAGCCCCAGCATTTT
CASSLGDRGPTNQPQHF
>.|TRBV28|TRBD2|TRBJ2-1
TGTGCCAGCAGTTTTGGGACTAGGGAGCAGTTCTTC
CASSFGTREQFF
>.|TRBV11-3|.|TRBJ2-2
TGTGCCAGCAGCTTGGGGACAATAAACACCGGGGAGCTGTTTTTT
CASSLGTINTGELFF
>.|TRBV15|TRBD1|TRBJ2-2
TGTGCCACCAGCCACGTCAAGGGGGCGGACACCGGGGAGCTGTTTTTT
CATSHVKGADTGELFF
>.|TRBV3-1/TRBV3-2|.|TRBJ1-1
TGTGCCAGCAGCCAAAGCACCCCCGGTGAAGCTTTCTTT
CASSQSTPGEAFF
>.|TRBV10-1|TRBD1|TRBJ2-7
TGCGCCAGCAAGACTCGGACAGGGCGTCCCTACGAGCAGTACTTC
CASKTRTGRPYEQYF
>.|TRBV7-9|TRBD2|TRBJ2-1
TGTGCCAGCACCAACGGGAGGGGACACTACAATGAGCAGTTCTTC
CASTNGRGHYNEQFF
>few|TRBV24-1|.|TRBJ2-2
TGTGCCACCAGTGATCCGTACACCGGGGAGCTGTTTTTT
CATSDPYTGELFF
>.|TRBV10-3|TRBD1|TRBJ2-7
TGTGCCATCATATCGGACAGGGGCTACGAGCAGTACTTC
CAIISDRGYEQYF
>.|TRBV7-3|TRBD2|TRBJ2-1
TGTGCCAGCAGCTCAAATTGGCGGGAGGGAGGGGAGCAGTTCTTC
CASSSNWREGGEQFF
>.|TRBV5-6|.|TRBJ1-1
TGTGCCAGCAGCCGGGCGGGGGAGGCTGGCGCTGAAGCTTTCTTT
CASSRAGEAGAEAFF
>once|TRBV7-6|.|TRBJ2-7
TGTGCCAGCAGCTTAGCGGGACAAACCTACGAGCAGTACTTC
CASSLAGQTYEQYF
>few|TRBV7-3|.|TRBJ2-1
TGTGCCAGCAGCTTAAGTCTCGGTTACAATGAGCAGTTCTTC
CASSLSLGYNEQFF
>.|TRBV28|.|TRBJ2-7
TGTGCCAGCAGTTTACAGGGCTCGTACGAGCAGTACTTC
CASSLQGSYEQYF
>.|TRBV7-3|TRBD1|TRBJ1-3
TGTGCCAGCAGCCCAGGGGGGCCCGGAAACACCATATATTTT
CASSPGGPGNTIYF
>many|TRBV5-1|TRBD1|TRBJ1-2
TGCGCCAGCAGCTTGGGCGACAGGGTGTATGGCTACACCTTC
CASSLGDRVYGYTF
>.|TRBV28|TRBD2|TRBJ2-6
TGTGCCAGCAGCGGGGGGGGACACTACTCTGGGGCCAACGTCCTGACTTTC
CASSGGGHYSGANVLTF
>.|TRBV6-2/TRBV6-3|TRBD2|TRBJ2-5
TGTGCCAGCAGTTCCGAGCGGGAGGGCCGAGAGACCCAGTACTTC
CASSSEREGRETQYF
>.|TRBV19|TRBD2|TRBJ2-2
TGTGCCAGTAGTATGCTAAGCGGGAGGGGCACCGGGGAGCTGTTTTTT
CASSMLSGRGTGELFF
>.|TRBV5-1|.|TRBJ1-6
TGCGCCAGCAGCTTGGCCGGGGTAGTGGAAAATTCACCCCTCCACTTT
CASSLAGVVENSPLHF
>.|TRBV29-1|TRBD2|TRBJ2-3
TGCAGCGTTACGACTAGCGGGAGGGGGGATACGCAGTATTTT
CSVTTSGRGDTQYF
>.|TRBV28|TRBD1|TRBJ2-7
TGTGCCAGCAGTTTATCACAGGGGGCTTCCTCCGAGCAGTACTTC
CASSLSQGASSEQYF
>.|TRBV6-1|TRBD1|TRBJ1-2
TGTGCCAGCAGTGAAGGGACTCCGGGACAGGGATATGGCTACACCTTC
CASSEGTPGQGYGYTF
>few|TRBV2|.|TRBJ1-5
TGTGCCAGCAGCCGCGGGGGAGGCCAGCCCCAGCATTTT
CASSRGGGQPQHF
>few|TRBV18|TRBD2|TRBJ2-1
TGTGCCAGCTCGCGAAGCGGGAATGGTGAGCAGTTCTTC
CASSRSGNGEQFF
>.|TRBV28|TRBD1|TRBJ1-4
TGTGCCAGCAGAAACAGGGGGCCTGAAAAACTGTTTTTT
CASRNRGPEKLFF
>.|TRBV10-3|TRBD1|TRBJ1-2
TGTGCCATCAGTTTCCAGGGGGAGGATGGCTACACCTTC
CAISFQGEDGYTF
>.|TRBV4-3|TRBD2|TRBJ2-7
TGCGCCAGCAGCCAAGATTTCGGGACTAGTGCTTCGGAGCAGTACTTC
CASSQDFGTSASEQYF
>once|TRBV13|TRBD1|TRBJ2-7
TGTGCCAGCAGCCTCGCCGGGGACAGGTACTACGAGCAGTACTTC
CASSLAGDRYYEQYF
>.|TRBV29-1|.|TRBJ1-1
TGCAGCGTGGTGAGCACTGAAGCTTTCTTT
CSVVSTEAFF